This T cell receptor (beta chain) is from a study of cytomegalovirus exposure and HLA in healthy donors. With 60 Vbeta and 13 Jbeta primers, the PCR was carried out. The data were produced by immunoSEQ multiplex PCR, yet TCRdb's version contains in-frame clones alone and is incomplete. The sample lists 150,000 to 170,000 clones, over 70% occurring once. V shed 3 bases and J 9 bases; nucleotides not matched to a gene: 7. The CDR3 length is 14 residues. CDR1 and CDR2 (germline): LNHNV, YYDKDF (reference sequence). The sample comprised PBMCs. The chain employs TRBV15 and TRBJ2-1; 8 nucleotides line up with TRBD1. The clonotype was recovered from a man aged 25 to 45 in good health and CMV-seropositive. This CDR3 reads CATSRGAGGREQFF. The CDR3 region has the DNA TGTGCCACCAGCAGGGGCGCAGGGGGCCGTGAGCAGTTCTTC.